What follows are 3 T cell receptor beta chains derived from one specimen sequenced in a study of cytomegalovirus exposure and HLA in healthy donors. With 60 Vbeta and 13 Jbeta primers, the PCR was carried out. Profiling relied on immunoSEQ multiplex PCR, and the TCRdb table lists in-frame clones only, not all of them. The data show approximately 91,000 clones, under 75% seen once. The sequenced material came from PBMCs. These receptors were obtained from a female donor in good health and CMV-seronegative.

This chain links TRBV7-9 with TRBJ2-1, with 7 positions matching TRBD1. The trim removed 6 bases at V and 7 bases at J, leaving 3 bases unmatched. This CDR3 is 12 amino acids long. The germline gives CDR1 SEHNR, CDR2 FQNEAQ (reference sequence). The DNA for the CDR3 is TGTGCCAGCAGTCACAGGGGAAATGAGCAGTTCTTC. This translates into CASSHRGNEQFF.

The chain combines TRBV6-6 with TRBJ1-2; D perhaps matches TRBD1 (6 bases). The germline V and J ends were trimmed by 2 bases and 4 bases, with 14 bases remaining between them. Germline V CDR1 and CDR2: MNHNY, SVGAGI (reference sequence). This CDR3 is 15 amino acids long. The chain's CDR3 is CASSYQGQPIYGYTF. Written as DNA, the CDR3 is TGTGCCAGCAGTTACCAAGGACAGCCGATCTATGGCTACACCTTC.

CDR3 residues: CASSPPGQVSSYEQYF. CDR3 coding DNA: TGCGCCAGCAGCCCACCGGGACAGGTTAGCTCCTACGAGCAGTACTTC. The chain uses TRBV4-1 and TRBJ2-7; 8 bases map to TRBD1. Germline CDR1 reads MGHRA; CDR2 reads YSYEKL. This CDR3 is built from 16 residues. V lost 4 bases, J lost 0 bases, and 8 bases stayed unmatched.